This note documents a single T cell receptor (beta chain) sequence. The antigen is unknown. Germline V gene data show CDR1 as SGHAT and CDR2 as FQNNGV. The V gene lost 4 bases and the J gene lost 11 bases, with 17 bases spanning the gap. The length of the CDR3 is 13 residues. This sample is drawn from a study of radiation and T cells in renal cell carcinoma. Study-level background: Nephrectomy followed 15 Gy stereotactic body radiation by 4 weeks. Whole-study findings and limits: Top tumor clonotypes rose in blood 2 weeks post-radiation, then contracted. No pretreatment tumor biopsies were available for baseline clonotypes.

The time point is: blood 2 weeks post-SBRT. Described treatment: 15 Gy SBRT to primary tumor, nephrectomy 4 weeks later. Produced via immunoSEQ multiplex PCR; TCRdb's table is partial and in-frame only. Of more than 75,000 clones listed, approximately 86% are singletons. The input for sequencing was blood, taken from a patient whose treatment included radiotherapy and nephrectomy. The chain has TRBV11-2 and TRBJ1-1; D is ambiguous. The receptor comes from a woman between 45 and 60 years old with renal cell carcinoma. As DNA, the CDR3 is TGTGCCAGCAGCTCTCCGGGAGACCAAAACGCTTTCTTT. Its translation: CASSSPGDQNAFF.